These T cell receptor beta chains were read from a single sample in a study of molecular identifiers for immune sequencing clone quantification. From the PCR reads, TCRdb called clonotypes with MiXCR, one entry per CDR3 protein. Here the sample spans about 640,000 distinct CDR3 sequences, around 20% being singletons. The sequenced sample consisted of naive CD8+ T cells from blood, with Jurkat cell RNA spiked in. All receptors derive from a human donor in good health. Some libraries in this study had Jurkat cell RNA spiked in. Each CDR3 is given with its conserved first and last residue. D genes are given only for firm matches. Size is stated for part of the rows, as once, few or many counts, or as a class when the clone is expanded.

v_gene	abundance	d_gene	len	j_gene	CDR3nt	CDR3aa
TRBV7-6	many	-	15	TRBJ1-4	TGTGCCAGCAGCTTTACGGGGGGGAGGCCCCAGGGGCTGTTTTTT	CASSFTGGRPQGLFF
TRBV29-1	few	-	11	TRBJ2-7	TGCAGCGGTATACAGGGCTACGAGCAGTACTTC	CSGIQGYEQYF
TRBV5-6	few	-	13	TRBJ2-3	TGTGCCAGCAGCTGGGGGACCACAGATACGCAGTATTTT	CASSWGTTDTQYF
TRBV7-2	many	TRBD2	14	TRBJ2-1	TGTGCCACCTGGGGAGGGCCAAACTACAATGAGCAGTTCTTC	CATWGGPNYNEQFF
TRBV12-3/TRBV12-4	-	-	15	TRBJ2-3	TGTGCCAGCAGCGGCGGGGCGGGTGGAGGAGATACGCAGTATTTT	CASSGGAGGGDTQYF
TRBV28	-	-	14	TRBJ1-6	TGTGCCAGCAGCTCGGACACCGATAATTCACCCCTCCACTTT	CASSSDTDNSPLHF
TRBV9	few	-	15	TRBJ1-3	TGTGCCAGCAGCCCCCGGGACGGCTCTGGAAACACCATATATTTT	CASSPRDGSGNTIYF
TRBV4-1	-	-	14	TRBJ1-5	TGCGCCAGCAGCCAAGAAGGCAGCTCACGGCCCCAGCATTTT	CASSQEGSSRPQHF
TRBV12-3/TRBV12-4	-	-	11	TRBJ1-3	TGTGCCGTCGGAACTGGAAACACCATATATTTT	CAVGTGNTIYF
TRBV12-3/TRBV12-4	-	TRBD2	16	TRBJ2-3	TGTGCCAGCAGCGATCCAGCGGGGGGGCCGGGAGATACGCAGTATTTT	CASSDPAGGPGDTQYF
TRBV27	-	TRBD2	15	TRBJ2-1	TGTGCCAGCAGTATCACTAGCGGGGGATACAATGAGCAGTTCTTC	CASSITSGGYNEQFF
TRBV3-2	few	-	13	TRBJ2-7	TGTGCCGGTCGGGGACAGGGGACCTACGAGCAGTACTTC	CAGRGQGTYEQYF
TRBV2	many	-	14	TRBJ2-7	TGTGCCAGCAGTGAAGCGGGGGGACTCTACGAGCAGTACTTC	CASSEAGGLYEQYF
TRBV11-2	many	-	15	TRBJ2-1	TGTGCCAGCAGCGTTCGGGACACCTTCTACAATGAGCAGTTCTTC	CASSVRDTFYNEQFF
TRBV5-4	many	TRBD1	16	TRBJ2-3	TGTGCCAGCAGCTTGACGGGGACAGGGATCACAGATACGCAGTATTTT	CASSLTGTGITDTQYF
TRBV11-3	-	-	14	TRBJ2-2	TGTGCCAGCAGCTTAGATCTTAACACCGGGGAGCTGTTTTTT	CASSLDLNTGELFF
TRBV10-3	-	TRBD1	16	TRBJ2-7	TGTGCCATCAGTGGGCCGGACAGGGCGAGCTCCTACGAGCAGTACTTC	CAISGPDRASSYEQYF
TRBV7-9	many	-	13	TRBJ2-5	TGTGCCAGCAGCGTTGGAATGAAAGAGACCCAGTACTTC	CASSVGMKETQYF
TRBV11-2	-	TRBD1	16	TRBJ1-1	TGTGCCAGCAGCCCCAGTTGGGACAGGGGAAACACTGAAGCTTTCTTT	CASSPSWDRGNTEAFF
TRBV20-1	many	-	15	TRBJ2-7	TGCAGTGCTAGAGATCTTGAGGGGAGCTCCTACGAGCAGTACTTC	CSARDLEGSSYEQYF
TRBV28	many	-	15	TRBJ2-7	TGTGCCAGCAGTTTGCGAGGACTCCAGACCTACGAGCAGTACTTC	CASSLRGLQTYEQYF
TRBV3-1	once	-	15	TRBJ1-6	TGTGCCAGCAGCCAAGTTGTACGGGGAAATTCACCCCTCCACTTT	CASSQVVRGNSPLHF